Sequencing of this T cell receptor (beta chain) was carried out in a study of CD8+CD57+ T cells in acquired aplastic anemia. General study results and limits: Patients and controls turned out to have roughly 31 CD8+ CDR3 sequences in common.

Details on this clonotype: As yet, its antigen is unknown.

In patients chosen for sequencing, flow cytometry had shown CD8+CD57+ cell expansion. Severe acquired aplastic anemia was present in all patients. The CDR3 runs 13 residues. V was clipped by 0 bases and J by 11 bases, with 9 bases between them. Germline CDR1 and CDR2: SGHKS and YYEKEE (reference sequence). Profiles of TCR beta VDJ and CDR3 were generated from a genomic DNA template. TCRdb recomputed calls from the reads with MiXCR, one row per CDR3 protein. Counted here are around 130,000 distinct CDR3 sequences, 50% to 70% occurring once; the ten biggest clones make up about 29%. V and J are TRBV5-5 and TRBJ1-6, with D possibly TRBD1 on 5 matching bases. This TCR derives from a human donor with aplastic anemia. Specimen: sorted CD4+, CD8+, or CD8+CD57+ T cells (not recorded which) from PBMCs. CDR3 sequence (DNA): TGTGCCAGCAGCTTGGACAGGTTAGCACCCCTCCACTTT. It encodes CASSLDRLAPLHF.